What follows describes a single T cell receptor (beta chain). This clone was counted only a few times. The specificity of this receptor is unknown. No base quality values were provided; no much bigger clone lies one nucleotide off. In total, fewer than 750 healthy bone marrow donors made up the cohort. All cohort members were sampled while nominally healthy, although unrecorded immune exposures were likely present. The donor was CMV seronegative and was included in the group of under 450 seronegative cohort members. Each donor provided a peripheral blood sample, and peripheral blood mononuclear cells were used for TCR beta sequencing. The Qiagen DNeasy Blood Extraction Kit was used to extract genomic DNA from the blood cell samples. The sample originates from a study of cytomegalovirus exposure and HLA in healthy donors (dated by TCRdb to 2015 to 2018). Concerning the study at large: In an earlier analysis of about 560 of the donors, approximately 260 Gb of sequence data and some 120 million unique TCR beta sequences from about 190 million T cells were reported. An early release covering roughly 600 HLA-typed donors comprised approximately 290 gigabases of sequencing data and roughly 85 million unique TCR sequences. Of the roughly 390 genotyped donors, approximately 81% were placed in the genetic ancestry cluster associated with self-reported Caucasian donors. The study aimed to test whether signatures of past pathogen exposure could be identified by cataloging public T cell receptors. The study profiled the T cell repertoires of some 610 subjects by immunosequencing and related them to cytomegalovirus serostatus. Along with the approximately 700-subject first cohort, a separate validation cohort of approximately 110 different subjects was used. High-throughput TCR immunosequencing, statistical association of individual TCRs with disease status, and machine learning were combined to predict cytomegalovirus infection status. A later analysis re-examined previously published TCR beta repertoires from about 670 donors and added high-resolution HLA genotyping to investigate patterns of TCR occurrence. The later analysis used no new phenotypic data to find candidate immune exposures, relying instead on TCR beta sequences and their occurrence across donors. To decide whether each TCR beta V gene segment behaved as functional or pseudogenic, an earlier analysis of some 600 of the donors relied on high-throughput TCR beta sequencing. Donor age, sex, ethnicity and CMV serostatus were compiled alongside the repertoire data. Genome-wide SNP genotypes for about 65% of the roughly 670 donors were used in a later genetic analysis, which treated that subset as a discovery cohort. Every discovery cohort repertoire had been produced on one sequencing platform. HLA typing included class I and class II loci at four-digit resolution. The number of typed donors differed by locus: about 620-630 for A, B, C, DRB1 and DQB1; 500 to 550 for DQA1; roughly 600 for DPA1; and approximately 450 for DPB1. Roughly five DR-DQ haplotypes were treated as single units for association and clustering because of strong linkage in the cohort. Among some 400 genotyped donors of the cohort, an average of approximately 200,000 unique TCR beta nucleotide sequences was sequenced per donor, of which roughly 18% were non-productive.

Broader findings and caveats from the paper: An earlier analysis of around 540 of the donors showed that most TCR beta V segments appeared in productive rearrangements either about 90% or about 30% of the time, which broadly matched IMGT annotations. In a later analysis, about 16,000 TCR beta sequences were associated with specific HLA alleles at a false discovery rate of 0.05. According to the authors, the approach could potentially be generalized to other disease states and immunological phenotypes. Because the 87-base-pair reads could not distinguish some IMGT-functional V segments, including TRBV6-2 and TRBV6-3, those segments were excluded. A later analysis found that TCR association rates varied across HLA loci, with DRB1 alleles showing the most associated TCRs and HLA-C alleles the fewest. When HLA alleles, especially DR and DQ, strongly co-occurred, TCR associations were difficult to assign to individual alleles. Sequencing depth was assumed to be roughly uniform across donors in the presence/absence analyses, though that assumption may not hold. Linkage disequilibrium might explain the correlated functional status among segregating V segments, but an unknown experimental factor could not be ruled out. A later analysis found that most CMV-associated TCR beta chains appeared HLA-restricted, with HLA associations seemingly driven largely by CMV exposure. A group of highly shared sequence variants was considered likely to be a technical artifact of the sequencing pipeline. While some public TCRs were present in many individuals, most TCR sequences turned up only very rarely across donors. CMV serostatus was the only immune exposure information available for the cohort. In vitro tests confirmed that a few of the cytomegalovirus-associated TCR beta chains recognize cytomegalovirus antigens. A further reported finding was that TCR beta sequences accurately predicted the HLA-A and HLA-B alleles for most subjects in the first cohort. Compared with equally common non-associated chains, HLA-associated TCR beta chains in a later analysis were more clonally expanded and had lower generation probabilities. In the study, some 160 TCR beta chains were listed as associated with cytomegalovirus. Because counts were too low, roughly 16 rarely observed V segments, including chromosome 9 orphons, were excluded from the earlier analysis of roughly 580 of the donors. According to a later genetic analysis, donors in an Asian-associated ancestry cluster had fewer N-insertions in productive TCRs than the approximately 690-donor mean. A later analysis reported that several top co-occurrence clusters appeared linked to parvovirus B19, influenza, CMV and Epstein-Barr virus. The cohort was sequenced for TCR beta chains only, and without alpha or paired-chain data the features that could be detected were limited. Cytomegalovirus status was reported to be diagnosed by the classifier with high specificity and sensitivity in both the original and validation cohorts. V-gene and J-gene trimming of TCR beta chains was associated with a missense DCLRE1C variant in a later genetic analysis, and the association was replicated in an independent cohort. Because HLA typing was missing for some donors at each locus, association tests included only the typed subset.

CDR1 is given as SGHKS and CDR2 as YYEKEE, both from the germline V gene (reference sequence). The CDR3 contains 14 residues, cysteine and phenylalanine counted. Only the CDR3 DNA stays, 42 bases, in frame from base 1. The V end loses 0 bases and the J end loses 3 bases, and a stretch of 7 bases separates them. Library creation used the immunoSEQ multiplex PCR assay. For the multiplex PCR, a mixture combining 60 forward primers for TCR Vbeta segments and 13 reverse primers for TCR Jbeta segments was used. Amplification of the CDR3 region of rearranged TCR beta genes was performed with a multiplex PCR assay on genomic DNA. The amplified TCR beta libraries were sequenced on the Illumina HiSeq System as 87-base-pair reads. On the authors' methods: A later analysis counted some 74 million unique TCR beta chains across the 690 or so repertoires, and some 12 million of these chains were shared by at least two donors. To remove PCR and sequencing errors, raw reads were error-corrected and collapsed into unique sequences using a nearest-neighbor algorithm that merged closely related sequences. CDR3 sequences were aligned to IMGT reference sequences to assign V, D and J gene segments. For a sequence to be retained, a match of at least six nucleotides was required to both a V gene segment and a J gene segment. A rearrangement was called productive if the CDR3 had no stop codons and remained in frame with V and J, and every other rearrangement was called non-productive. CDR3 was defined by IMGT convention, running from the second conserved V-encoded cysteine to the conserved J-encoded phenylalanine. The earlier analysis of roughly 590 of the donors excluded any sequence lacking an unambiguous match to a single V gene segment. An earlier analysis of 500 to 600 of the donors classified V segments as functional when productive rearrangements were above 56.7% and as segregating when the standard deviation between donors was above 5%. A statistical classification framework was developed to diagnose cytomegalovirus status using the catalog of TCR beta chain sequences. In a later analysis, TCR nucleotide sequences were compared against IMGT/GENE-DB human TR gene sequences so that V and J genes could be assigned. In a later analysis, CDR3 sequences and most-parsimonious VDJ recombination scenarios were assigned using the TCRdist pipeline. In a later analysis, each TCR beta chain was defined by its CDR3 amino acid sequence together with its V-gene family, and reads lacking a unique V-gene family were excluded. In a later analysis, 450 to 600 highly shared, low-generation-probability nucleotide sequences were removed to address suspected cross-contamination and a sequencing artifact. For each public chain, a later analysis derived a clonal expansion index from normalized ranks of inferred template counts within each repertoire. A later analysis computed generation probabilities with a VDJ recombination model fitted to out-of-frame rearrangements, and checked the results against IGoR. In a later analysis, TCR-TCR, TCR-HLA and TCR-CMV co-occurrence was scored with hypergeometric tests, and a repertoire-size bias correction was applied to TCR pairs. False discovery rates were estimated in a later analysis by permuting HLA or CMV assignments 20 times. In a later analysis, co-occurring TCRs were grouped with DBSCAN, and TCRdist sequence similarity was added when clustering was performed within HLA-allele-positive subsets. Repertoires with fewer than 30,000 or more than 120,000 public chains, plus five repertoires with anomalous nucleotide sharing, were excluded from co-occurrence clustering. TCRdb carries this immuneACCESS record with in-frame sequences only. Its versions omit some clonotypes, under half of them owing to an unresolved V gene in the studies checked, with the rest unexplained. That table gives V, J and clone size, and the DNA gave D and trimming. In this sample the table shows under 200,000 clones, nearly 80% of which occur a single time. The top ten clones comprise 3% to 3.5% of the sample.

The TCR originated in a woman between 40 and 55 years old in good health and CMV-seronegative. Sequencing was performed on PBMCs. The chain employs TRBV5-5 and TRBJ1-5, with the D gene call left open. The CDR3 protein: CASSLGLTNQPQHF. The sequenced DNA is TGTGCCAGCAGCTTGGGACTGACCAATCAGCCCCAGCATTTT.